The present T cell receptor (beta chain) was sequenced within a study of T cells in localized non-small cell lung cancer. Study results and limitations: Elevated blood T cell density was associated with longer overall survival.

Here immunoSEQ multiplex PCR was the method, and the copy in TCRdb shows in-frame clones only, minus some. The sample contains approximately 49,000 clones, approximately 75% of which appear only once. Trimming removed 0 bases from V and 1 base from J, with 7 bases in between. Germline V CDR1 and CDR2: SGDLS, YYNGEE. The CDR3 runs 15 residues. Concerning this clone: The target antigen is unknown.

V gene TRBV9 combines with J gene TRBJ2-2; D uncertain. Sample: peripheral blood, taken before any cancer treatment. This clonotype was sampled from a man between 35 and 75 years old with stage I squamous cell lung carcinoma. CDR3 sequence reads: CASSVGWENTGELFF. As DNA, the CDR3 is TGTGCCAGCAGCGTAGGGTGGGAGAACACCGGGGAGCTGTTTTTT.